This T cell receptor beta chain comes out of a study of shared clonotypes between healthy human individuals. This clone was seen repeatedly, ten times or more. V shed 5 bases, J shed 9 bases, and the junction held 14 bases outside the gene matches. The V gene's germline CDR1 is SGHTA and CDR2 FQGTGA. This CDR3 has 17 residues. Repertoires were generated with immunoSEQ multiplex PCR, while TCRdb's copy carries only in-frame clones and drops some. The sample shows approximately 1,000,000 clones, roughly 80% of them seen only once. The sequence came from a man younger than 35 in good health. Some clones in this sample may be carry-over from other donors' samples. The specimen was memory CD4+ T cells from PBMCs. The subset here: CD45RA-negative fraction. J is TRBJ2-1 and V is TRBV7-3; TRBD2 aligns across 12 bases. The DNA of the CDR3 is TGTGCCAGCAGCCCCCGACGCTCTAGCGGGAGGGACATTGAGCAGTTCTTC. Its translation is CASSPRRSSGRDIEQFF.